These T cell receptor beta chains were read from a single sample in a study of memory CD4+ T cells and cytomegalovirus serostatus. Generated by immunoSEQ multiplex PCR, the TCRdb table keeps only in-frame clones and is missing some. Among about 60,000 clones listed, 70% to 85% were seen once. Sequencing input: memory CD4+ T cells from blood. These receptors all come from an adult in good health and CMV-seropositive. CDR3s include the opening cysteine and the closing phenylalanine or tryptophan. The D gene is left open where the match is weak. Only part of the rows carry a size: once, few, many, or a class if the clone is expanded.

TRBV7-2	TRBD1	TRBJ2-5	few	CASSLAQGYQETQYF	TGTGCCAGCAGCTTAGCACAGGGGTACCAAGAGACCCAGTACTTC
TRBV28	.	TRBJ2-1	.	CASSLWDEQFF	TGTGCCAGCAGTCTGTGGGATGAGCAGTTCTTC
TRBV5-1	.	TRBJ2-1	.	CASSLSGTGGNEQFF	TGCGCCAGCAGCCTCTCCGGAACTGGGGGCAATGAGCAGTTCTTC
TRBV25-1	.	TRBJ2-5	once	CASSEFSGVGETQYF	TGTGCCAGCAGTGAATTTTCGGGGGTGGGGGAGACCCAGTACTTC
TRBV6-1	TRBD2	TRBJ2-4	few	CASSAGTSGRVNIQYF	TGTGCCAGCAGTGCCGGGACTAGCGGGAGGGTGAACATTCAGTACTTC
TRBV2	TRBD1	TRBJ1-4	.	CASSAGGVWEKLFF	TGTGCCAGCAGTGCAGGGGGCGTGTGGGAAAAACTGTTTTTT
TRBV19	TRBD1	TRBJ1-1	.	CASSVDRDTEAFF	TGTGCCAGTAGTGTCGACAGGGACACTGAAGCTTTCTTT
TRBV2	TRBD1	TRBJ1-2	.	CASRGRDRAYGYTF	TGTGCCAGTAGGGGTCGGGACAGGGCCTATGGCTACACCTTC
TRBV10-3	.	TRBJ2-3	.	CAIRARTSTDTQYF	TGTGCCATCCGAGCCCGGACCTCCACAGATACGCAGTATTTT
TRBV19	TRBD1	TRBJ1-5	once	CASDVSGTGNLAQHF	TGTGCCAGTGACGTCTCCGGGACAGGGAATCTGGCCCAGCATTTT
TRBV11-3	.	TRBJ2-5	.	CASSSVGRGTETQYF	TGTGCCAGCAGCTCTGTTGGCCGCGGGACGGAGACCCAGTACTTC
TRBV11-1	.	TRBJ1-4	.	CASSLGYRQGNEKLFF	TGTGCCAGCAGCTTAGGATATCGGCAGGGGAATGAAAAACTGTTTTTT
TRBV11-2	TRBD1	TRBJ2-1	.	CASSLNRGPEQFF	TGTGCCAGCAGCTTGAACAGGGGCCCTGAGCAGTTCTTC
TRBV2	.	TRBJ2-5	.	CASSRNMGETQYF	TGTGCCAGCTCGAGGAATATGGGGGAGACCCAGTACTTC
TRBV27	.	TRBJ1-2	.	CASRQQGTGYTF	TGTGCCAGCAGGCAACAGGGAACTGGCTACACCTTC
TRBV13	TRBD1	TRBJ2-2	few	CASSPIQGALTGELFF	TGTGCCAGCAGCCCTATACAGGGGGCCCTCACCGGGGAGCTGTTTTTT
TRBV9	.	TRBJ1-2	once	CASSVNPSLGNGYTF	TGTGCCAGCAGCGTAAACCCCTCCTTGGGCAATGGCTACACCTTC
TRBV7-7	TRBD1	TRBJ1-5	.	CASSSDRGQPQHF	TGTGCCAGCAGCTCGGACAGGGGTCAGCCCCAGCATTTT
TRBV4-1	.	TRBJ2-5	.	CASSQGNGRLQETQYF	TGCGCCAGCAGCCAAGGGAACGGACGGCTGCAAGAGACCCAGTACTTC
TRBV9	.	TRBJ2-1	once	CASSEPQGGKTYNEQFF	TGTGCCAGCAGCGAGCCCCAGGGGGGTAAAACCTACAATGAGCAGTTCTTC
TRBV7-9	.	TRBJ2-3	.	CASNPTATTDTQYF	TGTGCCAGCAACCCCACTGCTACCACAGATACGCAGTATTTT
TRBV29-1	.	TRBJ1-3	.	CSVTRGSGNTIYF	TGCAGCGTTACACGGGGCTCTGGAAACACCATATATTTT
TRBV29-1	.	TRBJ2-7	.	CSVEGGLAGNGYEQYF	TGCAGCGTTGAAGGGGGTTTGGCAGGGAATGGCTACGAGCAGTACTTC
TRBV7-9	TRBD1	TRBJ1-3	.	CASSEGQGPGNTIYF	TGTGCCAGCAGCGAGGGACAGGGCCCGGGAAACACCATATATTTT
TRBV19	.	TRBJ2-1	few	CASSILEGNEQFF	TGTGCCAGTAGTATATTGGAGGGGAATGAGCAGTTCTTC
TRBV2	.	TRBJ1-5	.	CASSEARGSNQPQHF	TGTGCCAGCAGTGAAGCCAGGGGAAGCAATCAGCCCCAGCATTTT
TRBV28	.	TRBJ1-1	.	CASSWISAGEAFF	TGTGCCAGCAGTTGGATTTCGGCGGGGGAAGCTTTCTTT
TRBV14	TRBD1	TRBJ2-1	.	CASSQDSDRGQDEQFF	TGTGCCAGCAGCCAAGATTCTGACAGGGGGCAGGATGAGCAGTTCTTC
TRBV25-1	.	TRBJ2-1	.	CASSESPQRPNNEQFF	TGTGCCAGCAGTGAATCCCCCCAGCGGCCTAACAATGAGCAGTTCTTC
TRBV2	.	TRBJ1-1	.	CASTWGGAGTEAFF	TGTGCCAGCACCTGGGGCGGGGCAGGCACTGAAGCTTTCTTT
TRBV7-6	.	TRBJ2-7	.	CASSLALGNYEQYF	TGTGCCAGCAGCTTAGCATTAGGCAATTACGAGCAGTACTTC
TRBV9	TRBD2	TRBJ2-2	.	CASSQGPGGAGELFF	TGTGCCAGCAGTCAGGGACCGGGAGGGGCCGGGGAGCTGTTTTTT
TRBV7-2	.	TRBJ1-5	few	CASSSSGRPNQPQHF	TGTGCCAGCAGCTCATCGGGCAGGCCCAATCAGCCCCAGCATTTT
TRBV29-1	.	TRBJ2-1	.	CSVGEPGEQFF	TGCAGCGTGGGGGAGCCGGGGGAGCAGTTCTTC
TRBV7-9	.	TRBJ2-6	.	CASSLGLGDANVLTF	TGTGCCAGCAGCTTAGGGTTAGGGGACGCCAACGTCCTGACTTTC
TRBV5-6	TRBD2	TRBJ2-5	.	CASSLKGGRGQETQYF	TGTGCCAGCAGCTTAAAGGGCGGGAGGGGCCAAGAGACCCAGTACTTC
TRBV11-2	.	TRBJ1-5	.	CASSLTDGSNQPQHF	TGTGCCAGCAGCTTAACGGACGGATCCAATCAGCCCCAGCATTTT
TRBV2	TRBD1	TRBJ1-5	.	CASSERTGASNQPQHF	TGTGCCAGCAGTGAAAGGACAGGTGCGAGCAATCAGCCCCAGCATTTT
TRBV7-2	.	TRBJ2-1	once	CASSRGYEQFF	TGTGCCAGCAGCAGGGGTTATGAGCAGTTCTTC
TRBV20-1	.	TRBJ1-2	.	CSARGDGYTF	TGCAGTGCTAGAGGGGATGGCTACACCTTC
TRBV29-1	TRBD2	TRBJ2-3	.	CSVDVAGVRDTQYF	TGCAGCGTTGACGTGGCGGGAGTCCGGGATACGCAGTATTTT
TRBV15	.	TRBJ2-5	.	CATRGPQETQYF	TGTGCCACCAGGGGGCCCCAAGAGACCCAGTACTTC
TRBV4-1	.	TRBJ1-1	.	CASSQDEARAAFF	TGCGCCAGCAGCCAAGATGAGGCACGGGCAGCTTTCTTT
TRBV10-3	.	TRBJ2-7	.	CAISESSLSSYEQYF	TGTGCCATCAGTGAGTCCTCGTTGAGCTCCTACGAGCAGTACTTC
TRBV4-2	TRBD2	TRBJ2-3	.	CASSQAGGSTDTQYF	TGTGCCAGCAGCCAAGCGGGAGGGAGCACAGATACGCAGTATTTT
TRBV19	.	TRBJ2-7	many	CASSISRVSYEQYF	TGTGCCAGTAGTATAAGCCGGGTCTCCTACGAGCAGTACTTC
TRBV9	TRBD1	TRBJ2-3	.	CASSANTGGGTDTQYF	TGTGCCAGCAGCGCAAACACAGGGGGCGGTACAGATACGCAGTATTTT
TRBV29-1	TRBD1	TRBJ1-5	.	CSVWDRESNQPQHF	TGCAGCGTTTGGGACAGGGAAAGCAATCAGCCCCAGCATTTT
TRBV7-9	.	TRBJ2-1	.	CASSLMSGHAYNEQFF	TGTGCCAGCAGCTTAATGTCAGGGCACGCCTACAATGAGCAGTTCTTC
TRBV11-2	.	TRBJ2-2	.	CASRSLGLKAGELFF	TGTGCCAGCCGAAGCTTAGGTCTAAAGGCCGGGGAGCTGTTTTTT
TRBV6-6	.	TRBJ2-3	.	CASRRTLGLTDTQYF	TGTGCCAGCAGGAGGACCCTAGGCCTCACAGATACGCAGTATTTT